Listed here is a single T cell receptor beta chain. V shed 2 bases and J 0 bases; nucleotides not matched to a gene: 6. CDR3 length equals 17 residues. In germline, CDR1 is SGHDT, CDR2 YYEEEE. The data were taken from a study of T cell changes during pregnancy in multiple sclerosis. Sequencing was performed with immunoSEQ multiplex PCR; in TCRdb, only in-frame clones are kept and a portion is missing. The sample records about 59,000 clones, less than 95% being singletons. The specimen was peripheral blood, collected in the third trimester of pregnancy. The V call is TRBV5-6, the J call TRBJ2-5, with 11 positions matching TRBD2. This TCR came from a female donor in good health, enrolled as a control in a pregnancy study. The CDR3 sequence is CASSLQIAGGYQETQYF. The CDR3 DNA reads as TGTGCCAGCAGCTTACAAATAGCGGGGGGGTACCAAGAGACCCAGTACTTC.